This record concerns one T cell receptor (beta chain) sequence. These data originate in a study of control samples from healthy donors and cancer patients. This CDR3 comprises 15 residues. The V gene lost 2 bases and the J gene lost 1 base, with 11 bases spanning the gap. The V gene's germline CDR1 is KGHSH and CDR2 LQKENI. Some clones are missing from TCRdb's copy, which holds only in-frame ones; the method was immunoSEQ multiplex PCR. In all, the sample yields about 210,000 clones. This chain connects TRBV18 to TRBJ1-1; D is possibly TRBD1 (5 bases). What was sequenced was blood. This TCR was recovered from a woman aged 30 to 39 in good health. The CDR3 bases are TGTGCCAGCTCACCATTACCTACAGGGAACACTGAAGCTTTCTTT. Protein: CASSPLPTGNTEAFF.